The subject of this entry is one T cell receptor (beta chain). Authors' processing steps: Amplification from reference gene primers served as the basis for estimated nucleated cell counts. The repertoire was sequenced with immunoSEQ multiplex PCR; TCRdb's copy has only in-frame clones and lacks some. That table gives V, J and clone size, and the DNA gave D and trimming. The top ten clones hold 4.5% to 5.5% of a sample with about 160,000 clones, approximately 95% of them seen once. Germline assignment: CDR1 LNHDA and CDR2 SQIVND (reference sequence). The CDR3 is 15 residues long. V was pared by 3 bases and J by 0 bases, with 6 bases between. These data originate in a study of blood T cell repertoires in COVID-19. The overall study: From the United States, Italy and Spain came samples of acute and convalescent COVID-19.

The material sequenced was peripheral blood. The chain joins TRBV19 to TRBJ2-6; D is undetermined. This TCR derives from a woman aged 50 to 65 with acute or convalescent COVID-19. The CDR3 nucleotides read TGTGCCAGTAGTATTGGCCTCTCTGGGGCCAACGTCCTGACTTTC. Amino acid sequence: CASSIGLSGANVLTF.